Below are 5 T cell receptor beta chains sequenced from a single sample in a study of OX40 agonist ivuxolimab in advanced cancers. TCRdb keeps only in-frame clones here, not all; method: immunoSEQ multiplex PCR. The sample records about 33,000 clones, roughly 68% being singletons. The source material was CD4+ or CD8+ T cells sorted from blood, sampled in a trial of the OX40 agonist ivuxolimab. The receptors here all came from an adult with an advanced solid tumor such as melanoma, head and neck, liver or kidney cancer.

The chain is built from TRBV19 and TRBJ1-2; tentatively, D is TRBD1 (6 bases). V was cut by 4 bases and J by 3 bases, with 18 bases left in between. The V gene's germline CDR1 is LNHDA and CDR2 SQIVND (reference sequence). The CDR3 has 16 amino acids. The DNA of the CDR3 is TGTGCCAGTAGTACCGTAGGGGGAAAAATTGACTATGGCTACACCTTC. It specifies CASSTVGGKIDYGYTF.

The table lists this clone with a count of one. In DNA, the CDR3 is TGTGCCACCAGCAGAGGTCCGGAGCGGGGGAACACCGGGGAGCTGTTTTTT. This gives the protein CATSRGPERGNTGELFF. The gene calls are TRBV15 and TRBJ2-2, with 7 bases matching TRBD2. The germline gives CDR1 LNHNV, CDR2 YYDKDF (reference sequence). The CDR3 totals 17 residues. Trimming at V came to 1 base and at J to 1 base, leaving 6 bases not matched to a gene.

The J gene is TRBJ2-1, the V gene TRBV23-1, with D possibly TRBD1 on 6 matching bases. TRBV23-1 is labeled an ORF, and its function is uncertain. With 3 bases removed from V and 9 bases from J, the gap between germline ends came to 15 bases. CDR3 length: 14 amino acids. The CDR3 loop is CASSHAGAPGEQFF. CDR3 bases: TGCGCCAGCAGTCACGCAGGGGCCCCCGGTGAGCAGTTCTTC.

The chain combines TRBV5-5 with TRBJ2-1, with D maybe TRBD2 (6 bases). Germline V gene data show CDR1 as SGHKS and CDR2 as YYEKEE (reference sequence). The CDR3 is 14 residues long. Trimming removed 2 bases from V and 7 bases from J, with 13 bases in between. The CDR3 nucleotides are TGTGCCAGCAGCTTCCGGGACTCAACTAATGAGCAGTTCTTC. This codes for CASSFRDSTNEQFF.

The chain combines TRBV23-1 with TRBJ1-6; no clear D. TRBV23-1 is an ORF; its function is uncertain. V was trimmed by 4 bases and J by 7 bases, leaving 17 bases between them. The CDR3 is made up of 16 amino acids. The CDR3 spells CASSRKGPNENSPLHF. In DNA form, the CDR3 reads TGCGCCAGCAGTCGTAAGGGCCCGAATGAGAATTCACCCCTCCACTTT.